These T cell receptor beta chains were read from a single sample in a study of blood T cells in healthy people across ages. TCRdb re-analysed the 5' RACE reads in MiXCR, keeping a single row per CDR3 protein. The sample includes about 1.7 million distinct CDR3 sequences, 28% seen only once; the top ten take about 8%. What was sequenced was blood. All receptors come from a woman under 40 in good health. The CDR3 runs from the conserved cysteine through the conserved F or W. A D gene is named only where the DNA matches it firmly. Size is omitted from some rows. Given values are once, few, many or a class for expanded clones.

abundance | d_gene | j_gene | v_gene | CDR3aa
- | TRBD1 | - | TRBV5-1 | CASSLDGTGSEQYF
- | TRBD2 | TRBJ2-3 | TRBV5-1 | CASSRGLAKDTQYF
many | - | TRBJ1-2 | TRBV9 | CASSVEGGNYGYTF
- | TRBD2 | TRBJ2-4 | TRBV13 | CASWYSGGAENIQYF
- | - | TRBJ2-1 | TRBV9 | CASSVEGVGYNEQFF
- | - | TRBJ1-5 | TRBV12-3/TRBV12-4 | CASSPSEDQPQHF
- | - | TRBJ1-2 | TRBV5-1 | CASTDSGGYTF
few | TRBD2 | - | TRBV15 | CATSRDSGLGSYNEQYF
few | - | TRBJ1-1 | TRBV19 | CASMFKGEAFF
- | TRBD2 | TRBJ2-1 | TRBV4-1 | CASSGRLAGENEQFF
- | - | TRBJ1-6 | TRBV5-1 | CASSLGGQGLSPLHF
many | - | TRBJ2-7 | TRBV30 | CAWRGNYEQYF
many | - | TRBJ2-4 | TRBV6-6 | CASSYSDRGANIQYF
- | TRBD1 | TRBJ2-5 | TRBV12-3/TRBV12-4 | CASSLGLDRAKYF
few | - | TRBJ1-2 | TRBV2 | CASTGGLSDYGYTF
few | - | TRBJ1-1 | TRBV10-3 | CATTGSPNTEAFF
once | TRBD2 | TRBJ2-5 | TRBV20-1 | CGARDPAGESQETQYF
many | - | TRBJ2-7 | TRBV6-1 | CATSGAVAYEQYF
- | - | TRBJ2-5 | TRBV28 | CASSFSWQRYQETQYF
- | TRBD2 | TRBJ2-1 | TRBV5-1 | CASSRRPSGGAWINEQFF
- | - | TRBJ2-5 | TRBV6-1 | CASSDPVGQYF
many | TRBD2 | TRBJ2-7 | TRBV6-5 | CASSYSGLAGNYEQYF
- | - | TRBJ2-3 | TRBV29-1 | CSVDRSADTQYF
few | TRBD1 | TRBJ1-2 | TRBV10-2 | CASSDLTGSGYGYTF
few | - | TRBJ1-5 | TRBV4-1 | CASSQEVRGNQPQHF
few | - | TRBJ2-2 | TRBV29-1 | CGVFQGNTGELFF
- | - | TRBJ1-2 | TRBV6-5 | CASSSPAEPLGGYTF
few | TRBD2 | TRBJ2-1 | TRBV7-2 | CASSLGYSGGDNEQFF
- | - | TRBJ1-1 | TRBV6-4 | CASRRQAREAFF
- | - | TRBJ2-7 | TRBV30 | CAWRLGAFEQYF
many | - | TRBJ2-5 | TRBV20-1 | CSARDTGRVTQYF
few | - | TRBJ1-1 | TRBV2 | CASSEVERREAFF
few | - | TRBJ1-1 | TRBV15 | CATSTGNGREAFF
few | - | TRBJ1-5 | TRBV15 | CATSRVQYSNQPQHF
few | - | TRBJ2-2 | TRBV20-1 | CSARMRDPNTGELFF
many | - | TRBJ2-3 | TRBV29-1 | CSVGGGGLADTQYF
- | TRBD2 | TRBJ2-7 | TRBV18 | CASSRDGLAGYEQYF
many | TRBD1 | TRBJ2-7 | TRBV5-5 | CASSLDQGVGEQYF
few | - | TRBJ1-2 | TRBV9 | CASSVELGGGYTF
few | - | TRBJ2-5 | TRBV20-1 | CSASDFQVETQYF
few | - | TRBJ1-4 | TRBV27 | CASSPLGGVNEKLFF
- | - | TRBJ1-1 | TRBV4-1 | CASSHEGTSNTEAFF
few | TRBD1 | TRBJ1-1 | TRBV27 | CASTGQMNTEAFF
- | TRBD1 | TRBJ2-1 | TRBV12-3/TRBV12-4 | CAGRHRGNEQFF
- | TRBD1 | TRBJ2-1 | TRBV10-3 | CAISESLGQGSGEQFF